This T cell receptor (beta chain) was identified in a study of blood T cell repertoires in COVID-19. Produced via immunoSEQ multiplex PCR; TCRdb's table is partial and in-frame only. Among about 80,000 clones listed, around 80% were seen once. This clone was observed a few times. The CDR3 extends over 17 amino acids. V lost 1 base and J 2 bases, leaving 15 bases between the germline ends. Germline V lookup: CDR1 MNHNS, CDR2 SASEGT. The sequenced sample consisted of peripheral blood. The V gene is TRBV6-1, the J gene TRBJ1-5; perhaps TRBD1 as D (5 bases). The source of this sequence is a man in his sixties with acute or convalescent COVID-19. The CDR3 here is CASSEGRGGYGNQPQHF. The CDR3 nucleotides read TGTGCCAGCAGTGAAGGAAGGGGAGGTTACGGCAATCAGCCCCAGCATTTT.